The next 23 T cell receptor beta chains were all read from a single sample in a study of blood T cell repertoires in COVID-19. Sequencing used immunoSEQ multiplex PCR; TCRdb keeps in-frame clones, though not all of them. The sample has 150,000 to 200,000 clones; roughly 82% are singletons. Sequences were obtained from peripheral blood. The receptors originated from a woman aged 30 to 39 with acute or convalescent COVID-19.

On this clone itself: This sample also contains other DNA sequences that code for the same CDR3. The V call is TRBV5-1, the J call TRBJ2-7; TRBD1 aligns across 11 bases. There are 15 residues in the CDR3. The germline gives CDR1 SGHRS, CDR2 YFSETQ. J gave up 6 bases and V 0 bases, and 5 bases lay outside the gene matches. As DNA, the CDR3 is TGCGCCAGCAGCTTGGAGGGACAGGGGGGGCGCGAGCAGTACTTC. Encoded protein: CASSLEGQGGREQYF. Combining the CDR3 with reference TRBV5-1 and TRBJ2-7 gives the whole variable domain KAGVTQTPRYLIKTRGQQVTLSCSPISGHRSVSWYQQTPGQGLQFLFEYFSETQRNKGNFPGRFSGRQFSNSRSEMNVSTLELGDSALYLCASSLEGQGGREQYFGPGTRLTVT.

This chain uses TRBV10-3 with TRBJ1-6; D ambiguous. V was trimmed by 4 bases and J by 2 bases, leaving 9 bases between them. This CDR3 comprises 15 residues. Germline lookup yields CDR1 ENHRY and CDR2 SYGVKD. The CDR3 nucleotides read TGTGCCATCAGTGCACGGGAACCCTATAATTCACCCCTCCACTTT. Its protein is CAISAREPYNSPLHF.

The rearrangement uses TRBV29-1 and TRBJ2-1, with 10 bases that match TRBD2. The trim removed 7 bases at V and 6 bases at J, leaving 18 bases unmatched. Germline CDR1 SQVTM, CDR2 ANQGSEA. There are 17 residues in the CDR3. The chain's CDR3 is CSALSGGASLATNEQFF. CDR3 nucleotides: TGCAGCGCACTCAGCGGGGGGGCTAGCTTAGCTACCAATGAGCAGTTCTTC.

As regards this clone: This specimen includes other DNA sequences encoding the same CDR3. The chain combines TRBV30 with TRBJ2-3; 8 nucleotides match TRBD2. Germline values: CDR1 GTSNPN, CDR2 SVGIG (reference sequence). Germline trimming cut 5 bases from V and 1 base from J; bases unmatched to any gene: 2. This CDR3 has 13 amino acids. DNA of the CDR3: TGTGCCTGGTCGGGGGGGGGCACAGATACGCAGTATTTT. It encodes CAWSGGGTDTQYF.

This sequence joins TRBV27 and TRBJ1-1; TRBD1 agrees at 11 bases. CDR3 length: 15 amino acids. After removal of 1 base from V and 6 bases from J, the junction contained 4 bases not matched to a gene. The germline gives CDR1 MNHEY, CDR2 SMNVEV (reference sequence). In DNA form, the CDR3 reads TGTGCCAGCAGTTTATGGACAGGGGGCTATCCTGAAGCTTTCTTT. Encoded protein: CASSLWTGGYPEAFF.

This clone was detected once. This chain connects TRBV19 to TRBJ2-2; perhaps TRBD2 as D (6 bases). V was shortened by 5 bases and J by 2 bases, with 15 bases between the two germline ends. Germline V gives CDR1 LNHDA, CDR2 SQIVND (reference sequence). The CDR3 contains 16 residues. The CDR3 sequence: CASSLKRAINTGELFF. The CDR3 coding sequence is TGTGCCAGTAGTCTGAAGCGGGCGATAAACACCGGGGAGCTGTTTTTT.

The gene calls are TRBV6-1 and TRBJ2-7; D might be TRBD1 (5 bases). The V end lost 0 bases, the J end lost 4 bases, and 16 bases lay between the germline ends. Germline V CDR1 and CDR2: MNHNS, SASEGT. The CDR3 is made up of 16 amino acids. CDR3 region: CASSEARLDRRYEQYF. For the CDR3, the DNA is TGTGCCAGCAGTGAAGCTAGGTTAGACAGAAGATACGAGCAGTACTTC.

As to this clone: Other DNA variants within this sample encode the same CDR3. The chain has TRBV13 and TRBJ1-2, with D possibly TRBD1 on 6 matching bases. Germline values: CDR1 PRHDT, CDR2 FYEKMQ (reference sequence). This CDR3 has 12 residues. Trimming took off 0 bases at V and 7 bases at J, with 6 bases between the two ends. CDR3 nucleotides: TGTGCCAGCAGCTTAGGCAGGGGTGGCTACACCTTC. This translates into CASSLGRGGYTF.

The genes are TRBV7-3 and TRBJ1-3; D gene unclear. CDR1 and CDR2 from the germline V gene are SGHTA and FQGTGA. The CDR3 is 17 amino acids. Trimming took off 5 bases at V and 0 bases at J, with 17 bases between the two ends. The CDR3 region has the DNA TGTGCCAGCAGCCCCCCCCCGGTTAAGCGCTCTGGAAACACCATATATTTT. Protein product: CASSPPPVKRSGNTIYF.

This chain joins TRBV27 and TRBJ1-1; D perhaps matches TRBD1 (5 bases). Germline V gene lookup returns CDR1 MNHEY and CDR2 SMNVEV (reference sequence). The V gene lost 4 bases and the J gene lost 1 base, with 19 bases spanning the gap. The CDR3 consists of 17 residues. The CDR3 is CASSSSKFGGGNTEAFF. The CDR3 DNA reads TGTGCCAGCAGTTCCTCTAAATTCGGGGGTGGGAACACTGAAGCTTTCTTT.

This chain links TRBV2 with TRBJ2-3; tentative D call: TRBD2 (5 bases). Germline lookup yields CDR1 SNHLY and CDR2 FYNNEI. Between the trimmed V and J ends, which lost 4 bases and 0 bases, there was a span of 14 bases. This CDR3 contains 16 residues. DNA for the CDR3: TGTGCCAGCAGTGGAAAGGACTTCTACAGCACAGATACGCAGTATTTT. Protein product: CASSGKDFYSTDTQYF.

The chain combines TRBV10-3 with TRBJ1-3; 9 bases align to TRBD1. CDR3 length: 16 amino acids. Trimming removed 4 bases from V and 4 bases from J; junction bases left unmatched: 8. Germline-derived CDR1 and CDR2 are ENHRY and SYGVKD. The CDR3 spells CAISGRDRARGNTIYF. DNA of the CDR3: TGTGCCATCAGTGGCAGGGACAGGGCCAGAGGAAACACCATATATTTT.

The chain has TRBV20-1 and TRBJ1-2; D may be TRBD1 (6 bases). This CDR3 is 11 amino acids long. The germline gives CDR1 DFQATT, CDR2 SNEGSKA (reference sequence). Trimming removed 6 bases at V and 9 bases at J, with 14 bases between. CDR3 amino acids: CSAYPGASYTF. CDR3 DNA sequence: TGCAGTGCGTATCCAGGGGCGAGCTACACCTTC.

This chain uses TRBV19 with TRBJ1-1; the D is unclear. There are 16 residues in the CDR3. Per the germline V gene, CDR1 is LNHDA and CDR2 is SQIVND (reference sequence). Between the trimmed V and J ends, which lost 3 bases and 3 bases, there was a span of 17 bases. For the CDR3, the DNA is TGTGCCAGTAGTATTGGCCACAGTTGGATTGACACTGAAGCTTTCTTT. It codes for CASSIGHSWIDTEAFF.

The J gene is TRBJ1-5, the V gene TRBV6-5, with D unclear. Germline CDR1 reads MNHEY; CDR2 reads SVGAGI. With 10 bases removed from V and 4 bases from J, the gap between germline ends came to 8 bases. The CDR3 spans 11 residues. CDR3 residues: CATGRNQPQHF. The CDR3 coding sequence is TGTGCCACCGGGAGGAATCAGCCCCAGCATTTT.

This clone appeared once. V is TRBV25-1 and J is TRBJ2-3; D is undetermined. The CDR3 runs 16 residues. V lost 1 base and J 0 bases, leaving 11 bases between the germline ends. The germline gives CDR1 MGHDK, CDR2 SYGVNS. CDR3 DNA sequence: TGTGCCAGCAGTGAATTCCCCTCTTCGAGCACAGATACGCAGTATTTT. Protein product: CASSEFPSSSTDTQYF.

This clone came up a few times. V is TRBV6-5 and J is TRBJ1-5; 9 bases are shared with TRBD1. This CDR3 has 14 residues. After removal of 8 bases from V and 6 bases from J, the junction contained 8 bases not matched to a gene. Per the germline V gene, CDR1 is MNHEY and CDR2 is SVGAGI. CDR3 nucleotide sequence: TGTGCCAGCCTTGGGGGACAGGGCAGTCAGCCCCAGCATTTT. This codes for CASLGGQGSQPQHF.

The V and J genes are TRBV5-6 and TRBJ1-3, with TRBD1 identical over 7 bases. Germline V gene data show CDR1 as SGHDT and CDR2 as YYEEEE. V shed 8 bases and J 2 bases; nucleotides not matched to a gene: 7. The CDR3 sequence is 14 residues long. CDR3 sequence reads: CASRDRSPGNTIYF. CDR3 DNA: TGTGCCAGTAGGGACAGAAGTCCTGGAAACACCATATATTTT.

The CDR3 loop is CAWSQMNTGELFF. For the CDR3, the DNA is TGTGCCTGGAGTCAGATGAACACCGGGGAGCTGTTTTTT. The rearrangement uses TRBV30 and TRBJ2-2, with unresolved D. Germline values: CDR1 GTSNPN, CDR2 SVGIG (reference sequence). The CDR3 length is 13 residues. Trimming stripped 2 bases from V and 1 base from J, with 5 bases between. The full variable domain, its missing parts supplied by reference TRBV30 and TRBJ2-2, is SQTIHQWPATLVQPVGSPLSLECTVEGTSNPNLYWYRQAAGRGLQLLFYSVGIGQISSEVPQNLSASRPQDRQFILSSKKLLLSDSGFYLCAWSQMNTGELFFGEGSRLTVL.

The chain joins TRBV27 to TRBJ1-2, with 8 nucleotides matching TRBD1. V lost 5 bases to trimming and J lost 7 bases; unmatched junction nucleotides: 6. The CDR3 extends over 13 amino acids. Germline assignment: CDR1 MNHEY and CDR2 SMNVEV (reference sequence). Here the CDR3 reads CASSAQGAGGYTF. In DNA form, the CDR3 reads TGTGCCAGCAGTGCGCAGGGGGCCGGTGGCTACACCTTC.

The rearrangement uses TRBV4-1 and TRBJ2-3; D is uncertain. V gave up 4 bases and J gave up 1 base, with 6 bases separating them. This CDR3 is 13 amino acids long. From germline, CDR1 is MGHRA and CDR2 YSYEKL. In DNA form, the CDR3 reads TGCGCCAGCAGCCCGCCGGGCACAGATACGCAGTATTTT. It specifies CASSPPGTDTQYF.

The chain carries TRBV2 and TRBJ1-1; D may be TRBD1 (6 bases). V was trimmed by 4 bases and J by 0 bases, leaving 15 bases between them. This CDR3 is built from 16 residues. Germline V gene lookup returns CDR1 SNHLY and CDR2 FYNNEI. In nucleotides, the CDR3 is TGTGCCAGCAGTGTTGGGACATTGGTACTGAACACTGAAGCTTTCTTT. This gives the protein CASSVGTLVLNTEAFF.

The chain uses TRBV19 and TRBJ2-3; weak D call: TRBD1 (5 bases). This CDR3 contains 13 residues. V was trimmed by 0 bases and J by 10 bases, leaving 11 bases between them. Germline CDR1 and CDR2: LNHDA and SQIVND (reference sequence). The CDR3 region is CASSIDWGLAQYF. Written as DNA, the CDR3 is TGTGCCAGTAGTATAGATTGGGGCTTGGCGCAGTATTTT.